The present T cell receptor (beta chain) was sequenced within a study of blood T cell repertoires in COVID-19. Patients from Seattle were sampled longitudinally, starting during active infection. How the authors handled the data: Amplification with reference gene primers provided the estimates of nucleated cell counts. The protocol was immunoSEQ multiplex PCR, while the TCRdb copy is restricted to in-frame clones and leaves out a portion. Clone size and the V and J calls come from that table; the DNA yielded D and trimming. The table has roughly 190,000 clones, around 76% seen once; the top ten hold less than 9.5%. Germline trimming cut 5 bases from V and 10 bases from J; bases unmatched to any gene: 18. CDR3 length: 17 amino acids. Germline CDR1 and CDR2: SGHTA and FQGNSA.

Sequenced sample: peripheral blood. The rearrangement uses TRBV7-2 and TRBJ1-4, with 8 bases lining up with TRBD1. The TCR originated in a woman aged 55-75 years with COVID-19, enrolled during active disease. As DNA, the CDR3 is TGTGCCAGCAGCGCAGGGGGCCAGGTTCAGATTGCAGGAAAACTGTTTTTT. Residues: CASSAGGQVQIAGKLFF.